The 5 T cell receptor beta chains below were found in one sample sequenced in a study of post-analysis software for immune sequencing data. Study observations and caveats: Controls had lower frequencies than patients of about five TRBV segments, which included TRBV5-6, TRBV5-1 and TRBV20-1.

Unique molecular identifiers were present in the TCR beta cDNA libraries. TCRdb reprocessed the PCR reads with MiXCR, giving one entry per CDR3 protein. The sample has about 200,000 distinct CDR3 sequences, about 30% seen once; the top ten hold 3% to 3.5%. Antigen specificity for these receptors is unknown. The sequenced sample was blood. The receptor set was obtained from a girl aged 2-17 years with multiple sclerosis.

This chain joins TRBV2 and TRBJ1-2, with 7 nucleotides matching TRBD1. The CDR3 covers 12 residues. J was trimmed by 2 bases and V by 6 bases; bases with no gene match: 0. Per the germline V gene, CDR1 is SNHLY and CDR2 is FYNNEI. The CDR3 reads CASRGQNYGYTF. The CDR3 nucleotides read TGTGCCAGCAGGGGACAGAACTATGGCTACACCTTC.

In regard to this clonotype: A single base separates this from a much larger clone, so it may be a read error. The V and J genes are TRBV20-1 and TRBJ2-7, with D uncertain. This CDR3 has 14 amino acids. The ends were cut back, 0 bases at V and 3 bases at J, with 12 bases in the middle. Looked up from germline, CDR1 is DFQATT and CDR2 is SNEGSKA (reference sequence). The CDR3 reads CSARDRVGFYEQYF. The CDR3 DNA reads TGCAGTGCTAGAGACCGAGTGGGATTCTACGAGCAGTACTTC.

This clonotype was seen ten or more times. The J gene is TRBJ2-5, the V gene TRBV20-1; 12 nucleotides line up with TRBD2. Germline V CDR1 and CDR2: DFQATT, SNEGSKA (reference sequence). After removal of 1 base from V and 5 bases from J, the junction contained 5 bases not matched to a gene. This CDR3 region has 15 residues. This CDR3 reads CSARGLAGAVETQYF. The CDR3 coding sequence is TGCAGTGCTAGAGGACTAGCGGGAGCTGTGGAGACCCAGTACTTC.

This clonotype was picked up many times. The V and J genes are TRBV6-5 and TRBJ2-7; 7 bases are a match to TRBD1. V lost 6 bases and J lost 3; bases outside the gene matches: 8. This CDR3 is 14 amino acids long. From germline, CDR1 is MNHEY and CDR2 SVGAGI. The DNA of the CDR3 is TGTGCCAGCAGACCGATGACAGGGAGCTACGAGCAGTACTTC. Its protein product is CASRPMTGSYEQYF.

The chain employs TRBV29-1 and TRBJ2-3; D is possibly TRBD1 (6 bases). Germline-derived CDR1 and CDR2 are SQVTM and ANQGSEA. The CDR3 totals 16 residues. V lost 3 bases and J 1 base, leaving 17 bases between the germline ends. The CDR3 DNA reads as TGCAGCGTTGACGATCTAAGGGGGTCCCGCACAGATACGCAGTATTTT. Its translation: CSVDDLRGSRTDTQYF.